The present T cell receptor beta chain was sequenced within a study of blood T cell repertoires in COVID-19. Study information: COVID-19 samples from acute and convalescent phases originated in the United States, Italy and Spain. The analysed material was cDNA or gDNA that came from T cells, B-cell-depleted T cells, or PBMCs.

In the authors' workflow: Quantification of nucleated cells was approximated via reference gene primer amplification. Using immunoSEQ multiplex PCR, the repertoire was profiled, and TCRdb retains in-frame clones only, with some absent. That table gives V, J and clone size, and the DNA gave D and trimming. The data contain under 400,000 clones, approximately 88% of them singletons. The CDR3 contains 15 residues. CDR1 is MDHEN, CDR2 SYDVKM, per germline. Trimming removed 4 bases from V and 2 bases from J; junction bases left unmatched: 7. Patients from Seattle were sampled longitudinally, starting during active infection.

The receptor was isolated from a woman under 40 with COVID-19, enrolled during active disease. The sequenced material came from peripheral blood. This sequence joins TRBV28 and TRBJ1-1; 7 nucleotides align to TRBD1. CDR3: CASSSPAGGNTEAFF. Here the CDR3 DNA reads TGTGCCAGCAGTTCCCCCGCAGGGGGAAACACTGAAGCTTTCTTT. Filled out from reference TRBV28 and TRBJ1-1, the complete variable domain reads DVKVTQSSRYLVKRTGEKVFLECVQDMDHENMFWYRQDPGLGLRLIYFSYDVKMKEKGDIPEGYSVSREKKERFSLILESASTNQTSMYLCASSSPAGGNTEAFFGQGTRLTVV.